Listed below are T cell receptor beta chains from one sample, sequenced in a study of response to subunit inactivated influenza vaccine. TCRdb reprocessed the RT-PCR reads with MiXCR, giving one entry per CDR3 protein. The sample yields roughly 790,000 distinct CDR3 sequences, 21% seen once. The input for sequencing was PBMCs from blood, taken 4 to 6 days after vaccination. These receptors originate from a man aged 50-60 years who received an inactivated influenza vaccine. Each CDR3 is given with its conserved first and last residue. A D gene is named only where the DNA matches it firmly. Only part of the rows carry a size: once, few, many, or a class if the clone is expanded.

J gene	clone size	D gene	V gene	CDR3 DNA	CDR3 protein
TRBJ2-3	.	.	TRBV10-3	TGTGCCATCGGACGACCAGGGGATCCCGATACGCAGTATTTT	CAIGRPGDPDTQYF
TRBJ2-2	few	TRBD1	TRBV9	TGTGCCAGCAGCGCCCCGGGACAGGGCAACACCGGGGAGCTGTTTTTT	CASSAPGQGNTGELFF
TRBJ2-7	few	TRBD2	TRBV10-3	TGTGCCATCAGTGAGAGCCTAGCGGGAGAGTACGAGCAGTACTTC	CAISESLAGEYEQYF
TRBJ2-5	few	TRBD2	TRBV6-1	TGTGCCAGCAGTGGACTAGCTCTTCAAGAGACCCAGTACTTC	CASSGLALQETQYF
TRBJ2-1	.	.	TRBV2	TGTGCCAGCAGTGAATTTGGATTGTTCTTC	CASSEFGLFF
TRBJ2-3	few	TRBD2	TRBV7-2	TGTGCCAGCAGCTTAGCCCGGACTAGCGGTACAGATACGCAGTATTTT	CASSLARTSGTDTQYF
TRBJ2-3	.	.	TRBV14	TGTGCCAGCAGCCAAGTAAAGGGGACAGATACGCAGTATTTT	CASSQVKGTDTQYF
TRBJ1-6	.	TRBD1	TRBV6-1	TGTGCCAGCAGTCCGTCGGGACAGCGCTCGCCTTCACCCCTCCACTTT	CASSPSGQRSPSPLHF
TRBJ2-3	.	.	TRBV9	TGTGCCAGCAGCGTAGAGAGGTCGTGGGGCACAGATACGCAGTATTTT	CASSVERSWGTDTQYF
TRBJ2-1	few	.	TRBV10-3	TGTGCCATCAGTGTAGAGAGGAGGGGTGAGCAGTTCTTC	CAISVERRGEQFF
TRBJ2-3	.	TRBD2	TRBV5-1	TGCGCCAGCAGCTCTCGACTAGCGGAGAACACAGATACGCAGTATTTT	CASSSRLAENTDTQYF
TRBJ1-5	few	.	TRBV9	TGTGCCAGCAGCGAGCAAGGGTATAGCAATCAGCCCCAGCATTTT	CASSEQGYSNQPQHF
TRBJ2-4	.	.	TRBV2	TGTGCCAGCAGGATATACAGGGACCCAGCCAAAAACATTCAGTACTTC	CASRIYRDPAKNIQYF
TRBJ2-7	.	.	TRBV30	TGTGCCTGGAGACCCAGGGGTGCTCGATTCGAGGGCGCCCACTACGAGCAGTACTTC	CAWRPRGARFEGAHYEQYF
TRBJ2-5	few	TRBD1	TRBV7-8	TGTGCCAGCAGCTTAGCCCAGGGACAGTTCCAAGAGACCCAGTACTTC	CASSLAQGQFQETQYF
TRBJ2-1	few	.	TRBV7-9	TGTGCCAGCAGCTCCCCGACCGAGAATGAGCAGTTCTTC	CASSSPTENEQFF
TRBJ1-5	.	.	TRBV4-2	TGTGCCAGCAGCCAAGAGGCAGGGGATAGCAATCAGCCCCAGCATTTT	CASSQEAGDSNQPQHF
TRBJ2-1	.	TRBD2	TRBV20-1	TGCAGTGCTAGAACCCCCCACGGGAGGGCCGACAATGAGCAGTTCTTC	CSARTPHGRADNEQFF
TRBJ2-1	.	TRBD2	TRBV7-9	TGTGCCAGCCAACTAGCGGGAGGGGGGAATGAGCAGTTCTTC	CASQLAGGGNEQFF
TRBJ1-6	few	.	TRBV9	TGTGCCAGCAGCGGTACACAGGGCCCCAATTCACCCCTCCACTTT	CASSGTQGPNSPLHF
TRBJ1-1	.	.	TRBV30	TGTGCCTGGAGTGTAGGGTTGCGGAGGGCAATGAACACTGAAGCTTTCTTT	CAWSVGLRRAMNTEAFF
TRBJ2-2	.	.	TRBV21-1	TGTGCCAGCAGCAAAGCGGAGGGCACCGGGGAGCTGTTTTTT	CASSKAEGTGELFF
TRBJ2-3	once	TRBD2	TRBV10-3	TGTGTCATCAGTGTGGAACTAGCGGGGAAAACAGATACGCAGTATTTT	CVISVELAGKTDTQYF
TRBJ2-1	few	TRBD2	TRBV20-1	TGCAGTGCTAGAGATGGCGGGAGACGAAGCAATGAGCAGTTCTTC	CSARDGGRRSNEQFF
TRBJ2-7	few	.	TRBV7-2	TGTGCCAGCAGCGCTCTACCAAACTACGAGCAGTACTTC	CASSALPNYEQYF
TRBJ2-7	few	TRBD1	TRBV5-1	TGCGCCAGCAGGGACAGGGCGGGGGAGCAGTACTTC	CASRDRAGEQYF
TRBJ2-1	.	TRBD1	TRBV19	TGTGCCACCGGGACAGGGTATACTGAGCAGTTCTTC	CATGTGYTEQFF
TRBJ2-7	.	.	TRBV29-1	TGCAGCGTTGGGCAGGGGCCTTTTTCCGAGCAGTACTTC	CSVGQGPFSEQYF
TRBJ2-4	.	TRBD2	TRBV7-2	TGTGCCAGCAGCGTTAGCGGGACGGGAAACATTCAGTACTTC	CASSVSGTGNIQYF
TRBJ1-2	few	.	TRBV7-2	TGTGCCAGCAGGGACAGAGGCACAAGGGGCTATGGCTACACCTTC	CASRDRGTRGYGYTF
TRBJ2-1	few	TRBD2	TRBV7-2	TGTGCCAGCAGCCCGTGGAGCGGGAGTGATGAGCAGTTCTTC	CASSPWSGSDEQFF
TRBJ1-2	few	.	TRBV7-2	TGTGCCAGCAGCCCCGGGGGACTGACGTATGGCTACACCTTC	CASSPGGLTYGYTF
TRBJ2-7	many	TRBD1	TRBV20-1	TGCAGTGCTGATGACAGGGTCAACGAGCAGTACTTC	CSADDRVNEQYF
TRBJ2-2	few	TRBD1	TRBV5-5	TGTGCCAGCAATACTCGGTGGCAGGGGGCAAACACCGGGGAGCTGTTTTTT	CASNTRWQGANTGELFF
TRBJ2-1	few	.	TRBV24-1	TGTGCCACCAGTGACCCAACAGAGAATCACTACAATGAGCAGTTCTTC	CATSDPTENHYNEQFF
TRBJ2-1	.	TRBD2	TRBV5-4	TGTGCCAGCAGCCAGGGGACTAGCGGGTCCTACAATGAGCAGTTCTTC	CASSQGTSGSYNEQFF
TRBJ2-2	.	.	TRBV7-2	TGTGCCAGCCAGGGGGGGTGGTATAGCGGTTTCCCCGGGGAGCTGTTTTTT	CASQGGWYSGFPGELFF
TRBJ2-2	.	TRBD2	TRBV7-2	TGTGCCAGCACCATTAGCGGGGGGGCGGGTACCGGGGAGCTGTTTTTT	CASTISGGAGTGELFF
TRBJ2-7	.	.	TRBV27	TGTGCCAGCAGTTTAGAATATCCAGTGGGCGAGCAGTACTTC	CASSLEYPVGEQYF
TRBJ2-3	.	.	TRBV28	TGTGCCAGCAGTTTCCCGCCGGAAACGCAGTATTTT	CASSFPPETQYF
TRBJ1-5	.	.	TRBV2	TGTGCCAGCAATGCGGGTGGAAGCAATCAGCCCCAGCATTTT	CASNAGGSNQPQHF
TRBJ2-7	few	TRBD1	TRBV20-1	TGCAGTGCTAGCTGGGACAGGGCTTACGAGCAGTACTTC	CSASWDRAYEQYF
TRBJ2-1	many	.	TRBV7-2	TGTGCCAGCAGCTTAGAGGGGACGGTATTTACCAATGAGCAGTTCTTC	CASSLEGTVFTNEQFF
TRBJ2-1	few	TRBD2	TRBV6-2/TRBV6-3	TGTGCCAGCAGCCCCTCCGGACTAGCGGACAATGAGCAGTTCTTC	CASSPSGLADNEQFF
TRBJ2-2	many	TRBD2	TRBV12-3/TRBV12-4	TGTGCCAGCAGTCCGGCCGGTGCGGGGGGGTTCGGGGAGCTGTTTTTT	CASSPAGAGGFGELFF
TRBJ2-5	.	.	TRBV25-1	TGTGCCAGCAGTTGGAGCCGACAAGAGACCCAGTACTTC	CASSWSRQETQYF
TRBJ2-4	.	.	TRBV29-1	TGCAGCGTTGCCGCAAAGGCCAAAAACATTCAGTACTTC	CSVAAKAKNIQYF
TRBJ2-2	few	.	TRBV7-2	TGTGCCAGCAGCCCCCGCGGTCGGGTCACCGGGGAGCTGTTTTTT	CASSPRGRVTGELFF
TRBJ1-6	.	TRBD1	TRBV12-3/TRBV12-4	TGTGCCAGCAGTTTTCGAACAGGGGGCGTGAATTCACCCCTCCACTTT	CASSFRTGGVNSPLHF
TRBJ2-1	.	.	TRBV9	TGTGCCAGCAGCGTAGGAGGGGGACGCTCGCCTGAGCAGTTCTTC	CASSVGGGRSPEQFF
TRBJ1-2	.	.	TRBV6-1	TGTGCCAGCAGTGAAGCGGGCTACACCTTC	CASSEAGYTF
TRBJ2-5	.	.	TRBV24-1	TGTGCCACCGCCAGGGAAGAGACCCAGTACTTC	CATAREETQYF